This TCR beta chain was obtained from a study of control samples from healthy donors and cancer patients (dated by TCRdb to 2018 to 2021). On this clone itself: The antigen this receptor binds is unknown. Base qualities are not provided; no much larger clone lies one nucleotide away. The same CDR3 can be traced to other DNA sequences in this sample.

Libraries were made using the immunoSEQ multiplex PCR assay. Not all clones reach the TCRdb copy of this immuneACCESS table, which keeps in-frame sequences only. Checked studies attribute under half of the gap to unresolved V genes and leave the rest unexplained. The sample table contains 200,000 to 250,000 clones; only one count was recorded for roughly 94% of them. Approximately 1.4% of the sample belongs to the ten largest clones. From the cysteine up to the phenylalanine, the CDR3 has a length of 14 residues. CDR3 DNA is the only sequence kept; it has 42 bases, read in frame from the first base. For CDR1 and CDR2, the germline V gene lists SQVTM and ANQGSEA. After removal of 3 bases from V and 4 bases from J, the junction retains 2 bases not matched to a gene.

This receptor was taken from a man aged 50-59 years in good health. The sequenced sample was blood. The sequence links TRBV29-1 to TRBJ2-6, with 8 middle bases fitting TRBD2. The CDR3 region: CSVDGGAGANVLTF. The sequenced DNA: TGCAGCGTTGACGGGGGGGCGGGGGCCAACGTCCTGACTTTC.